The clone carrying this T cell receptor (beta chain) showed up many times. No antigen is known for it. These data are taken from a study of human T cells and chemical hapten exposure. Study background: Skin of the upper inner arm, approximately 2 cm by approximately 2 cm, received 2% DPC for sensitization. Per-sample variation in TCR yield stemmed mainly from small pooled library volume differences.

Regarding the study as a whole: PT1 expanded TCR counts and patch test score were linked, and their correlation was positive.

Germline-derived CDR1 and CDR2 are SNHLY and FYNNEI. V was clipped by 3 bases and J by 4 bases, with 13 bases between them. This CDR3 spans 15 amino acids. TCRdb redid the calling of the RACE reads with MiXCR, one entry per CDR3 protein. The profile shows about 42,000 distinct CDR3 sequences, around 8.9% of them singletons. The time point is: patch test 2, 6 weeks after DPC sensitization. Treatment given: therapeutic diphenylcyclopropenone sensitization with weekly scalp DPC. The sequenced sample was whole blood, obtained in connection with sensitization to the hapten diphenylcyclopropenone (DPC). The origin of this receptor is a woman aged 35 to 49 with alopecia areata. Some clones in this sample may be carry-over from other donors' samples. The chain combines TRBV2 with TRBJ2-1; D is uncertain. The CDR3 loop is CASSEGQQFYNEQFF. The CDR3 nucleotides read TGTGCCAGCAGTGAGGGTCAACAATTTTACAATGAGCAGTTCTTC.